A single sample is the source of the 10 T cell receptor beta chains below, sequenced in a study of T cell clonality in common variable immunodeficiency. Data came from immunoSEQ multiplex PCR; TCRdb stores just in-frame clones and leaves some out. The record shows fewer than 75,000 clones for this sample, with no singletons present. Sequencing used peripheral blood mononuclear cells. These receptor sequences come from a person between 18 and 69 years old in good health.

The sample holds many counts of this clone. The read halts 3 residues ahead of the CDR3 end, with the missing end drawn from the germline J gene. The chain couples TRBV18 to TRBJ2-7, with D possibly being TRBD1 (5 bases). V was shortened by 1 base and J by 3 bases, with 19 bases between the two germline ends. CDR1 and CDR2 from the germline V gene are KGHSH and LQKENI. This CDR3 has 17 amino acids. CDR3 DNA, as far as it was read: TGTGCCAGCTCACCACTCAAAGGCACGGCAGGGAACTACGAG. Protein sequence: CASSPLKGTAGNYE. The CDR3 as a whole reads CASSPLKGTAGNYEQYF.

This clone was recorded many times. The read ends 3 residues shy of where the CDR3 ends; the end is completed using the germline J gene. V is TRBV19 and J is TRBJ1-4, with unresolved D. The germline V and J ends were trimmed by 3 bases and 7 bases, with 18 bases remaining between them. This CDR3 is 16 amino acids long. Germline lookup yields CDR1 LNHDA and CDR2 SQIVND (reference sequence). The chain's CDR3 is CASSMGRPWASEKLFF. CDR3 DNA, as far as it was read: TGTGCCAGTAGTATGGGCCGCCCTTGGGCGAGTGAAAAA.

This clone was detected ten times or more. The CDR3 extends 3 residues past the end of the read, so its final part is completed from the germline J gene. The V gene is TRBV19, the J gene TRBJ2-2, with D unclear. With 11 bases removed from V and 6 bases from J, the gap between germline ends came to 7 bases. The V gene's germline CDR1 is LNHDA and CDR2 SQIVND (reference sequence). The CDR3 runs to 10 residues. The CDR3 DNA, read in part, is TGTGCCCCAGTTCCCGGGGAG. This encodes CAPVPGE. From start to end, the CDR3 is CAPVPGELFF.

This clone was observed many times. From the germline J gene comes the end of the CDR3, since the read stops 3 residues before it. The rearrangement links TRBV7-2 to TRBJ2-6; D is unresolved. The CDR3 is 15 residues long. V lost 5 bases and J 0 bases, leaving 8 bases between the germline ends. Germline V lookup: CDR1 SGHTA, CDR2 FQGNSA. Partial CDR3 DNA: TGTGCCAGCAGCGTCAGAGTCTCTGGGGCCAACGTC. As protein: CASSVRVSGANV. The whole CDR3 sequence is CASSVRVSGANVLTF. Using reference TRBV7-2 and TRBJ2-6 for the parts outside the CDR3, the full variable domain is GAGVSQSPSNKVTEKGKDVELRCDPISGHTALYWYRQSLGQGLEFLIYFQGNSAPDKSGLPSDRFSAERTGGSVSTLTIQRTQQEDSAVYLCASSVRVSGANVLTFGAGSRLTVL.

This clone was seen at least ten times. The read comes to an end 3 residues before the CDR3 does, leaving the germline J gene to fill in the end. V is TRBV29-1 and J is TRBJ2-1; D is perhaps TRBD1 or TRBD2 (7 bases each). V was shortened by 6 bases and J by 8 bases, with 20 bases between the two germline ends. Germline CDR1 is SQVTM and CDR2 is ANQGSEA. The CDR3 loop spans 14 amino acids. The part of the CDR3 DNA that was read is TGCAGCGTCGAGGGGAGGGGGCGCGAATATGAG. Amino acids: CSVEGRGREYE. The whole CDR3 protein is CSVEGRGREYEQFF.

The sample holds many counts of this clone. Partial CDR3 DNA: TGTGCCAGCAACTACCAGCTACAGGGACGCGGGGAG. This sequence encodes CASNYQLQGRGE. The full CDR3 sequence reads CASNYQLQGRGELFF. The chain links TRBV12-3 or TRBV12-4 to TRBJ2-2, with D tentatively TRBD1 (6 bases). Read sequence stops 3 residues before the CDR3 end, and the germline J gene provides the missing end. Deletions cut 7 bases from V and 7 bases from J, with 19 bases between. The CDR3 consists of 15 residues.

Many counts were recorded for this clone. The CDR3 end falls 3 residues outside the read, so it is completed with the germline J gene. This chain links TRBV30 with TRBJ2-7, with D possibly matching TRBD2 (6 bases). V was pared by 2 bases and J by 6 bases, with 8 bases between. From germline, CDR1 is GTSNPN and CDR2 SVGIG (reference sequence). This CDR3 is 11 amino acids long. CDR3: CAWSSGVEQYF. CDR3 bases read: TGTGCCTGGAGTTCGGGGGTCGAG.

This clone showed up many times. The read gets to within 3 residues of the CDR3 end, and the germline J gene fills in the rest. The genes are TRBV11-3 and TRBJ1-2; D call uncertain. This CDR3 has 15 amino acids. The V gene lost 5 bases and the J gene lost 3 bases, with 16 bases spanning the gap. Germline V gene data show CDR1 as SGHNT and CDR2 as YENEEA. CDR3 region: CASSPRQPSDYGYTF. The sequenced CDR3 bases are TGTGCCAGCAGCCCAAGACAACCCTCGGACTATGGC.

This clone was picked up many times. The CDR3 end is not reached by the read, which stops 3 residues before it; the germline J gene fills it in. The chain has TRBV19 and TRBJ2-7; the match to TRBD2 covers 11 bases. The V and J ends lost 2 bases and 2 bases, in that order; junction bases with no gene match: 5. Germline lookup yields CDR1 LNHDA and CDR2 SQIVND (reference sequence). CDR3 length: 16 amino acids. Partial CDR3 DNA: TGTGCCAGTAGTATACGGACTAGCGGGCCTGCCTACGAG. This codes for CASSIRTSGPAYE. The full CDR3 protein is CASSIRTSGPAYEQYF. Looking up the rest from reference TRBV19 and TRBJ2-7 gives the full variable domain: DGGITQSPKYLFRKEGQNVTLSCEQNLNHDAMYWYRQDPGQGLRLIYYSQIVNDFQKGDIAEGYSVSREKKESFPLTVTSAQKNPTAFYLCASSIRTSGPAYEQYFGPGTRLTVT.

This clone came up a few times. The read ends 3 residues shy of where the CDR3 ends; the end is completed using the germline J gene. The V gene is TRBV18, the J gene TRBJ1-2; TRBD1 matches at 8 bases. CDR3 length: 14 residues. V gave up 4 bases and J gave up 4 bases; unmatched junction bases: 5. CDR1 and CDR2 (germline): KGHSH, LQKENI. The CDR3 DNA, read in part, is TGTGCCAGCTCACTACCGGGACAGGTCTATGGC. The encoded protein is CASSLPGQVYG. The whole CDR3 region reads CASSLPGQVYGYTF.